Listed below are T cell receptor beta chains from one sample, sequenced in a study of Graves' ophthalmopathy and Graves' hyperthyroidism. Each CDR3 protein is one row after TCRdb ran MiXCR on the multiplex PCR reads. The sample lists roughly 480,000 distinct CDR3 sequences; 13% to 15% were seen once. Sequencing was carried out using blood. The receptors stem from a woman in her thirties with Graves' ophthalmopathy. CDR3s include the opening cysteine and the closing phenylalanine or tryptophan. The D gene is left open where the match is weak. Some rows mark clone size as missing; the rest say once, few, many or name a class of expanded clone.

CDR3 DNA: TGTGCCAGCAGCTTCGCGAGGCGCGAAGAGACCCAGTACTTC; CDR3 protein: CASSFARREETQYF; D gene: -; J gene: TRBJ2-5; V gene: TRBV7-8; clone size: -
CDR3 DNA: TGCAGTGCTAGGGGGGATTACGAGCAATACTTC; CDR3 protein: CSARGDYEQYF; D gene: -; J gene: TRBJ2-7; V gene: TRBV20-1; clone size: many
CDR3 DNA: TGTGCCAGCTTTCGGTCTAGCGGGGACCAAGAGACCCAGTACTTC; CDR3 protein: CASFRSSGDQETQYF; D gene: TRBD2; J gene: TRBJ2-5; V gene: TRBV6-2/TRBV6-3; clone size: many
CDR3 DNA: TGTGCCAGCACGAGGACCGGGGGTAATCAGCCCCAGCATTTT; CDR3 protein: CASTRTGGNQPQHF; D gene: -; J gene: TRBJ1-5; V gene: TRBV6-1; clone size: many
CDR3 DNA: TGTGCCAGCAGCTTATCGGACAGGGCCACCGGGGAGCTGTTTTTT; CDR3 protein: CASSLSDRATGELFF; D gene: TRBD1; J gene: TRBJ2-2; V gene: TRBV7-2; clone size: many
CDR3 DNA: TGCAGTGCCGGGGCCTGGGAAGAGACCCAGTACTTC; CDR3 protein: CSAGAWEETQYF; D gene: -; J gene: TRBJ2-5; V gene: TRBV20-1; clone size: few
CDR3 DNA: TGTGCTAGTGGAGGACAGGGAGGCTTCCCGAGGGCCTACGAGCAGTACTTC; CDR3 protein: CASGGQGGFPRAYEQYF; D gene: TRBD1; J gene: TRBJ2-7; V gene: TRBV12-5; clone size: few
CDR3 DNA: TGTGCCAGCAGCTTAGTTTCAGGTGGATGGAACACTGAAGCTTTCTTT; CDR3 protein: CASSLVSGGWNTEAFF; D gene: -; J gene: TRBJ1-1; V gene: TRBV11-2; clone size: many
CDR3 DNA: TGTGCCAGCAGTTACCGGGACAAGACCTACGAGCAGTACTTC; CDR3 protein: CASSYRDKTYEQYF; D gene: -; J gene: TRBJ2-7; V gene: TRBV27; clone size: many
CDR3 DNA: TGTGCCAGCAGGCGGGACAGGGAATACGAGCAGTACTTC; CDR3 protein: CASRRDREYEQYF; D gene: TRBD1; J gene: TRBJ2-7; V gene: TRBV12-3/TRBV12-4; clone size: many
CDR3 DNA: TGTGCCAGCAGCTCCGGGACATTTGGCTACACCTTC; CDR3 protein: CASSSGTFGYTF; D gene: -; J gene: TRBJ1-2; V gene: TRBV13; clone size: many
CDR3 DNA: TGTGCCAGCAGCTCTTTGAGGGCGAAACAAGGATCTGGAAACACCATATATTTT; CDR3 protein: CASSSLRAKQGSGNTIYF; D gene: -; J gene: TRBJ1-3; V gene: TRBV11-2; clone size: many
CDR3 DNA: TGTGCCAGCAGTCTGGCTAGCGGGAGGGTTAATGAGCAGTTCTTC; CDR3 protein: CASSLASGRVNEQFF; D gene: TRBD2; J gene: TRBJ2-1; V gene: TRBV2; clone size: many